This T cell receptor (beta chain) was documented in a study of OX40 agonist ivuxolimab in advanced cancers. Study summary: Patients were treated with ivuxolimab, an agonistic anti-OX40 (CD134) antibody.

This CDR3 region has 13 residues. Germline values: CDR1 ENHRY, CDR2 SYGVKD. V was shortened by 7 bases and J by 4 bases, with 13 bases between the two germline ends. Clones were read by immunoSEQ multiplex PCR, and TCRdb kept only the in-frame ones, dropping some. The profile shows 40,000 to 60,000 clones, around 90% of them singletons. With regard to this clone: Its antigen is unidentified.

Findings and limits, study-wide: Researchers did not establish what antigens the expanded peripheral T cells target.

Excluded were patients having autoimmune disease history or systemic immunosuppression. The sequence was obtained from an adult with an advanced solid tumor such as melanoma, head and neck, liver or kidney cancer. The rearrangement uses TRBV10-3 and TRBJ1-2; the D gene is possibly TRBD1 (5 bases). Material: CD4+ or CD8+ T cells sorted from blood, obtained in a trial of the OX40 agonist ivuxolimab. The CDR3 sequence: CAIIGDSVYGYTF. CDR3 coding DNA: TGTGCCATCATAGGCGACAGCGTCTATGGCTACACCTTC.